These 16 T cell receptor beta chains were all obtained from the same sample, sequenced in a study of CXCR3-negative and CXCR3-positive naive CD8 T cells. Study conclusions and caveats: Hydrophobicity was higher for TRB CDR3s found in CXCR3-positive naive cells than in CXCR3-negative naive cells.

The libraries of TRB cDNA were constructed through 5' RACE using UMI labels. TCRdb reprocessed the 5' RACE reads; each CDR3 protein has one entry and no DNA is given. This sample contains 49,000 or so distinct CDR3 sequences. No antigen has been assigned to these receptors. Sequencing was done on a sample of naive CXCR3+ CD8+ T cells from blood. Sample subset: CD45RO-CCR7+CD27+CD95- naive CD8+ T cells expressing CXCR3 (TNR3+). These receptors came from a human donor in good health. Some clones in this sample may be carry-over from other donors' samples.

The CDR3 region is CASSQGLAGGPYNEQFF. The chain carries TRBV4-3 and TRBJ2-1; the TCRdb call, TRBD2, lacks DNA for checking. The CDR3 has 17 residues. Germline CDR1 LGHNA, CDR2 YSLEER.

CDR3 in amino acids: CSAGGSGFLYEQYF. V is TRBV20-1 and J is TRBJ2-7; there is no DNA to check the TCRdb D call of TRBD2. The germline CDR1 and CDR2 sequences are DFQATT and SNEGSKA (reference sequence). The CDR3 is 14 amino acids.

This rearrangement joins TRBV7-8 to TRBJ2-1. Per germline, CDR1 SGHVS and CDR2 FQNEAQ. The CDR3 extends over 12 amino acids. The CDR3 sequence is CASSSREAEQFF. Full variable domain (remainder filled in from reference TRBV7-8 and TRBJ2-1): GAGVSQSPRYKVAKRGQDVALRCDPISGHVSLFWYQQALGQGPEFLTYFQNEAQLDKSGLPSDRFFAERPEGSVSTLKIQRTQQEDSAVYLCASSSREAEQFFGPGTRLTVL.

The chain couples TRBV7-9 to TRBJ1-5; lacking DNA, the TRBD1 call made by TCRdb goes unchecked. The CDR3 length is 15 residues. The germline V gene has CDR1 SEHNR and CDR2 FQNEAQ (reference sequence). CDR3 sequence: CASSLVGAPNQPQHF.

The J gene is TRBJ2-7, the V gene TRBV29-1; the D gene TCRdb calls, TRBD2, cannot be checked with no DNA. Germline assignment: CDR1 SQVTM and CDR2 ANQGSEA. This CDR3 contains 13 residues. The CDR3 sequence: CSVVEGSPYEQYF.

The chain has TRBV6-6 and TRBJ2-3. CDR1 and CDR2 (germline): MNHNY, SVGAGI (reference sequence). This CDR3 contains 12 residues. CDR3 loop: CASLASTDTQYF.

The chain employs TRBV7-6 and TRBJ2-1; the TCRdb D gene call, TRBD1, has no DNA to confirm it. The germline gives CDR1 SGHVS, CDR2 FNYEAQ. The CDR3 consists of 16 residues. This chain's CDR3 is CASSLLLGGPWDEQFF.

V usage is TRBV3-1 and J usage is TRBJ2-5. The CDR3 length is 16 residues. Germline V gene lookup returns CDR1 LGHDT and CDR2 YNNKEL (reference sequence). CDR3 loop: CASSQTAYVYQETQYF.

This sequence joins TRBV7-3 and TRBJ2-2; the D call from TCRdb, TRBD2, cannot be confirmed without DNA. The CDR3 contains 15 residues. The germline CDR1 and CDR2 sequences are SGHTA and FQGTGA. The CDR3 spells CASSSPGRAAGELFF.

The chain joins TRBV7-9 to TRBJ2-3; no DNA is available, so the TRBD2 call from TCRdb remains unchecked. The CDR3 contains 15 residues. Germline loops: CDR1 SEHNR, CDR2 FQNEAQ (reference sequence). This chain's CDR3 is CASSPIAGAVDTQYF. Based on the CDR3 plus reference TRBV7-9 and TRBJ2-3, the full variable domain is DTGVSQNPRHKITKRGQNVTFRCDPISEHNRLYWYRQTLGQGPEFLTYFQNEAQLEKSRLLSDRFSAERPKGSFSTLEIQRTEQGDSAMYLCASSPIAGAVDTQYFGPGTRLTVL.

V and J are TRBV3-1 and TRBJ1-1. CDR1 LGHDT and CDR2 YNNKEL come from the germline V gene (reference sequence). The length of the CDR3 is 14 residues. CDR3 in amino acids: CASSQDRDYTEALF.

This chain uses TRBV20-1 with TRBJ1-6. This CDR3 has 14 residues. Germline lookup yields CDR1 DFQATT and CDR2 SNEGSKA (reference sequence). CDR3 loop: CSARGEGSNSPLHF.

This chain connects TRBV5-8 to TRBJ2-7; TCRdb picks TRBD1, but there is no DNA to check that call. Germline V gene sequence: CDR1 SGHTS, CDR2 YDEGEE. The CDR3 runs to 14 residues. This CDR3 is CASSDRGGNYEQYF.

This chain connects TRBV5-4 to TRBJ2-3. The CDR3 covers 13 residues. The germline V gene encodes CDR1 SGHNT and CDR2 YYREEE (reference sequence). CDR3 region: CASSASITDTQYF. Supplemented by reference TRBV5-4 and TRBJ2-3, the full variable domain reads ETGVTQSPTHLIKTRGQQVTLRCSSQSGHNTVSWYQQALGQGPQFIFQYYREEENGRGNFPPRFSGLQFPNYSSELNVNALELDDSALYLCASSASITDTQYFGPGTRLTVL.

The chain uses TRBV29-1 and TRBJ2-2. This CDR3 has 13 residues. Germline CDR1 is SQVTM and CDR2 is ANQGSEA. Here the CDR3 reads CSAERANTGELFF.

The J gene is TRBJ2-2, the V gene TRBV9; lacking DNA, the TRBD2 call made by TCRdb goes unchecked. Germline V lookup: CDR1 SGDLS, CDR2 YYNGEE. CDR3 length: 15 residues. This chain's CDR3 is CASSVDPAGDGELFF.